This T cell receptor (beta chain) was captured by sequencing in a study of T-cell memory formation after mild COVID-19. This CDR3 has 15 amino acids. Germline V gives CDR1 MNHNS, CDR2 SASEGT. V was pared by 6 bases and J by 7 bases, with 22 bases between. In its sample, this clonotype was seen a few times. What it binds is not known. TCRdb called the 5' RACE reads again in MiXCR, with one record for every CDR3 protein. The sample carries just under 550,000 distinct CDR3 sequences, roughly 21% recorded once. General study findings and limits: Among contracting clones, CD4+ were mainly CM/EM and CD8+ enriched in EMRA. Certain responding clones were present in pre-infection memory, suggesting participation of cross-reactive memory.

The TCR originated in an adult woman who had mild COVID-19 (a few samples of this study predate the infection). Cell type and time point are not known. This chain connects TRBV6-1 to TRBJ2-7; D might be TRBD1 or TRBD2, each matching 5 bases. What was sequenced was PBMCs or a T cell subset sorted from them (not recorded which). The CDR3 loop is CASRSGTFIIGEQYF. The DNA for the CDR3 is TGTGCCAGCAGGTCCGGGACCTTCATAATTGGGGAGCAGTACTTC.